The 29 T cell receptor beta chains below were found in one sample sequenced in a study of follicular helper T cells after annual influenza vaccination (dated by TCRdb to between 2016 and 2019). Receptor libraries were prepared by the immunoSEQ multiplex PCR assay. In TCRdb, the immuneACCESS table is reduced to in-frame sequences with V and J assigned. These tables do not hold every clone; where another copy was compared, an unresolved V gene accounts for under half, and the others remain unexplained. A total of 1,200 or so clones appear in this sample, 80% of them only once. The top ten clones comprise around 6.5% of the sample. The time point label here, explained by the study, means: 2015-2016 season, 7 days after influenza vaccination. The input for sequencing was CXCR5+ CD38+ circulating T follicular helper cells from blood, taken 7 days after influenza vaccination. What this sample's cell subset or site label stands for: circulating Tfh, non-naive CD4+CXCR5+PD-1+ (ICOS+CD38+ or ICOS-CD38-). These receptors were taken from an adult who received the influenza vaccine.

CDR3 in amino acids: CASSLTGLDYGYTF. CDR3 in DNA: TGTGCCAGCAGCTTGACAGGGTTGGACTATGGCTACACCTTC. The rearrangement joins TRBV5-8 to TRBJ1-2; tentative D call: TRBD1 (6 bases). The CDR3 has 14 amino acids. Trimming pared 1 base from V and 3 bases from J, leaving 10 bases between. CDR1 and CDR2 from the germline V gene are SGHTS and YDEGEE.

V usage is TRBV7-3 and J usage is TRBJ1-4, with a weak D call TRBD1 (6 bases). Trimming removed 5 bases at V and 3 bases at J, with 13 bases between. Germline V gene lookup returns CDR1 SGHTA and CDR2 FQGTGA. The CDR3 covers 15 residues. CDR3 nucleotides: TGTGCCAGCAGCCCGAGGACAGCCCCTAATGAAAAACTGTTTTTT. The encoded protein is CASSPRTAPNEKLFF.

The CDR3, as DNA: TGTGCCAGTAGCCCACTGGACAGGGGATACCAGCCCCAGCATTTT. Translating gives CASSPLDRGYQPQHF. V is TRBV19 and J is TRBJ1-5, with TRBD1 matching 9 bases. The CDR3 consists of 15 residues. J gave up 7 bases and V 6 bases, and 10 bases lay outside the gene matches. The germline gives CDR1 LNHDA, CDR2 SQIVND (reference sequence).

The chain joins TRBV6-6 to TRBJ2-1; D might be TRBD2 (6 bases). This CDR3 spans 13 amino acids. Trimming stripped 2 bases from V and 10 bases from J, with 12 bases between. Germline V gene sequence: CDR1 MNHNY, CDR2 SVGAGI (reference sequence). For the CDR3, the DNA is TGTGCCAGCAGTTACACCCCCGCGGGAGAGCAGTTCTTC. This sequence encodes CASSYTPAGEQFF.

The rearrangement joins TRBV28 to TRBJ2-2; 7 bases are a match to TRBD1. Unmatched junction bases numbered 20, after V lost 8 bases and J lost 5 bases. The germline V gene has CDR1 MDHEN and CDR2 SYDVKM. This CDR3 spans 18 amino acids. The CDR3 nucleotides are TGTGCCAGCTCATTTCGGGGCAAGGGGGCGTTAAGGACCGGGGAGCTGTTTTTT. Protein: CASSFRGKGALRTGELFF.

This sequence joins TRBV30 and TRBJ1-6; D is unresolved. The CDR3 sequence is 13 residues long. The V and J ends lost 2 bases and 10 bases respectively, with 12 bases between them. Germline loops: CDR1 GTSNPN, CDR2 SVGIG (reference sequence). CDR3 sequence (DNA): TGTGCCTGGAGTTTGGACGGTCCGTCACCCCTCCACTTT. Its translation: CAWSLDGPSPLHF.

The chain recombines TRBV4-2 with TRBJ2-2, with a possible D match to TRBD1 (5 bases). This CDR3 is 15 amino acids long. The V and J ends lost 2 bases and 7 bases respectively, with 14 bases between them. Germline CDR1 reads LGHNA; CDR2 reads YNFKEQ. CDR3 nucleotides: TGTGCCAGCAGCCAACAGGGTCAGAGCCTCGGGGAGCTGTTTTTT. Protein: CASSQQGQSLGELFF.

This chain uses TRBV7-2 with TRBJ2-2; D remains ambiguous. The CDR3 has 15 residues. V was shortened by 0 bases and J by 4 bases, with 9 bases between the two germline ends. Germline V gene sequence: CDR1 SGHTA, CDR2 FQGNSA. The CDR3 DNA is TGTGCCAGCAGCTTAGCGGGATTGGCCACCGGGGAGCTGTTTTTT. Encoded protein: CASSLAGLATGELFF.

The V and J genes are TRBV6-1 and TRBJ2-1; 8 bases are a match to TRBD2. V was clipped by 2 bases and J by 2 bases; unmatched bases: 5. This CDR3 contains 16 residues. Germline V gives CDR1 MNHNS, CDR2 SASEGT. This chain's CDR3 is CASSETGGGAYNEQFF. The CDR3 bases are TGTGCCAGCAGTGAAACGGGGGGGGGAGCCTACAATGAGCAGTTCTTC.

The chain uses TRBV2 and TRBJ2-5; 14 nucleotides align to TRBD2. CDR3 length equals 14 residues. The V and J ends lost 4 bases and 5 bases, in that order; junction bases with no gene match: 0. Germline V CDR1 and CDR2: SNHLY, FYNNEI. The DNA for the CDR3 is TGTGCCAGCAGTGGGACTAGCGGGGGGGAGACCCAGTACTTC. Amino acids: CASSGTSGGETQYF.

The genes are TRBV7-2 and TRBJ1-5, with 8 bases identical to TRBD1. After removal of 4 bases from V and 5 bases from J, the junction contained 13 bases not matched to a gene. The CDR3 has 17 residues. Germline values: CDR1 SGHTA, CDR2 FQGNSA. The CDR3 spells CASSSQGVHFAYQPQHF. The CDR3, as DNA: TGTGCCAGCAGCTCACAGGGGGTCCACTTCGCCTATCAGCCCCAGCATTTT.

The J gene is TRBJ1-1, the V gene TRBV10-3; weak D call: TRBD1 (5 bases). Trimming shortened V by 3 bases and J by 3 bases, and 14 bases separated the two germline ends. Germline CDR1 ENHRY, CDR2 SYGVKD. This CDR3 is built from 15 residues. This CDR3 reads CAISEGQGRYTEAFF. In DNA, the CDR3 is TGTGCCATCAGTGAAGGGCAGGGTCGGTACACTGAAGCTTTCTTT.

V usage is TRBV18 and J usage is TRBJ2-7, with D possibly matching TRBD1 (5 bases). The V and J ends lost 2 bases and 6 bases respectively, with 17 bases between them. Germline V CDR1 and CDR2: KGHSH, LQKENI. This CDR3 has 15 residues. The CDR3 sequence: CASSPSAGQRSEQYF. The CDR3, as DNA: TGTGCCAGCTCACCATCCGCAGGGCAGAGAAGCGAGCAGTACTTC.

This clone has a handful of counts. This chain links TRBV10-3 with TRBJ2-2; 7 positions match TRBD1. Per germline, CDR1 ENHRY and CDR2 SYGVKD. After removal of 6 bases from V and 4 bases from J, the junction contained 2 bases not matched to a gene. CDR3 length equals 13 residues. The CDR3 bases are TGTGCCATCAGCACAGGGGTCACCGGGGAGCTGTTTTTT. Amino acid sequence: CAISTGVTGELFF.

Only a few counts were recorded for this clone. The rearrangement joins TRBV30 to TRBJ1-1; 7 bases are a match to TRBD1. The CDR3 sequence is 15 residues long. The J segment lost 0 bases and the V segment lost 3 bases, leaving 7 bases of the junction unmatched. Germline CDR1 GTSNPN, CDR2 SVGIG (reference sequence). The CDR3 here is CAWSWTGAMNTEAFF. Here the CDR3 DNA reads TGTGCCTGGAGCTGGACAGGAGCCATGAACACTGAAGCTTTCTTT.

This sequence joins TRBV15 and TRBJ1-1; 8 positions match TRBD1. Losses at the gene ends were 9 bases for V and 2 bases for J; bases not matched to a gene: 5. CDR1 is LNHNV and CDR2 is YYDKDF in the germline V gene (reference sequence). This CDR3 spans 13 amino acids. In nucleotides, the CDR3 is TGTGCCACAGGGGACAGGTTCAACACTGAAGCTTTCTTT. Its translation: CATGDRFNTEAFF.

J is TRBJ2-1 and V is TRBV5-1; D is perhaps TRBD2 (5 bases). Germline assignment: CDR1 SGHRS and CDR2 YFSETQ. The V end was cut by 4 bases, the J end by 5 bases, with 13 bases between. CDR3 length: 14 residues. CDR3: CASSGLEGNNEQFF. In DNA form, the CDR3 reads TGCGCCAGCAGCGGGCTAGAGGGTAACAATGAGCAGTTCTTC.

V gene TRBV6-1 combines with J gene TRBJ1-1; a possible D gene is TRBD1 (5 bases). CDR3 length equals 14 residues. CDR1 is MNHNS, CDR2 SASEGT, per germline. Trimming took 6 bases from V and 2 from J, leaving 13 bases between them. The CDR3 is CASRTGTGNTEAFF. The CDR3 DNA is TGTGCCAGCAGAACCGGGACGGGAAACACTGAAGCTTTCTTT.

The CDR3 DNA reads TGCAGGCCGGGGCGTAAAGAGACCCAGTACTTC. It encodes CRPGRKETQYF. The chain couples TRBV20-1 to TRBJ2-5; either TRBD1 or TRBD2 may supply D (5 bases each). The CDR3 length is 11 residues. The germline CDR1 and CDR2 sequences are DFQATT and SNEGSKA (reference sequence).

The CDR3 sequence is CASSYSGGRSTDTQYF. The DNA of the CDR3 is TGTGCCAGCAGTTACTCAGGGGGCCGTAGCACAGATACGCAGTATTTT. The chain uses TRBV6-6 and TRBJ2-3, with 7 nucleotides matching TRBD1. This CDR3 comprises 16 residues. Germline CDR1 and CDR2: MNHNY and SVGAGI (reference sequence). The ends lost 0 bases at V and 0 bases at J; junction bases unmatched: 3.

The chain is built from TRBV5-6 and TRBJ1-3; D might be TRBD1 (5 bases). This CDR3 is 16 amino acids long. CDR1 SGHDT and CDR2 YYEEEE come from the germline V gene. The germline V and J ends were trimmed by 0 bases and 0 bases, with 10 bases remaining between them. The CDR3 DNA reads TGTGCCAGCAGCTTGGACTGGGGGAGCTCTGGAAACACCATATATTTT. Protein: CASSLDWGSSGNTIYF.

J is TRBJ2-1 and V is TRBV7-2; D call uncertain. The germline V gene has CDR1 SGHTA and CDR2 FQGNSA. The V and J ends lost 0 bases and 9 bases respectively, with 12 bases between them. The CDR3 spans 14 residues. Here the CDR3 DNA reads TGTGCCAGCAGCTTAGCCGGCCTCACTGGTGAGCAGTTCTTC. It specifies CASSLAGLTGEQFF.

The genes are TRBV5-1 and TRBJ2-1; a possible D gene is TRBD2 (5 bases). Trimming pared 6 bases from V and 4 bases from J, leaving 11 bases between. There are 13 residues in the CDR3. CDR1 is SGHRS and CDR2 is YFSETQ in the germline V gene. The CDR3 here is CASKISGYNEQFF. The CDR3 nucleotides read TGCGCCAGCAAAATCTCGGGGTACAATGAGCAGTTCTTC.

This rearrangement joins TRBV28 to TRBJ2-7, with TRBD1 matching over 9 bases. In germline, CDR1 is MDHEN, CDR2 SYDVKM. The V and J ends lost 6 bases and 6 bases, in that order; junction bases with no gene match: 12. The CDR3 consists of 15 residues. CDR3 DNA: TGTGCCAGCAGGCCGGCCGGACAGGGGTTAGGCGAGCAGTACTTC. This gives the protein CASRPAGQGLGEQYF.

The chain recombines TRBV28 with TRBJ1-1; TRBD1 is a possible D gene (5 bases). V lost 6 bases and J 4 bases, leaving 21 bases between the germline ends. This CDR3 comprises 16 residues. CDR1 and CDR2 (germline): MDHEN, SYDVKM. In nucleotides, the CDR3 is TGTGCCAGCAGCCCCGGGGGAGGCAGGGTGGTCACTGAAGCTTTCTTT. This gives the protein CASSPGGGRVVTEAFF. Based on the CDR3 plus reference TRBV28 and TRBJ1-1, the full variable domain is DVKVTQSSRYLVKRTGEKVFLECVQDMDHENMFWYRQDPGLGLRLIYFSYDVKMKEKGDIPEGYSVSREKKERFSLILESASTNQTSMYLCASSPGGGRVVTEAFFGQGTRLTVV.

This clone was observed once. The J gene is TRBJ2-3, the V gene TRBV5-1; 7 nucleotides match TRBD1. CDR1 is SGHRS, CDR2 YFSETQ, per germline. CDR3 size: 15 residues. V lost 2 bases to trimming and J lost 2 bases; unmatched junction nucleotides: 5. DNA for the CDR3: TGCGCCAGCAGCTTAGGGGGCGCACTCACAGATACGCAGTATTTT. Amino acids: CASSLGGALTDTQYF.

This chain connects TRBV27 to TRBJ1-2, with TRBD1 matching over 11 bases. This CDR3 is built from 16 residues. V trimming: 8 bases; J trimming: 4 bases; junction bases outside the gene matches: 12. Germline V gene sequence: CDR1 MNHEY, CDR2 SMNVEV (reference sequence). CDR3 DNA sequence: TGTGCCAGCGGAAATCTTATCGGGACAGGGGGCTATGGCTACACCTTC. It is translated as CASGNLIGTGGYGYTF.

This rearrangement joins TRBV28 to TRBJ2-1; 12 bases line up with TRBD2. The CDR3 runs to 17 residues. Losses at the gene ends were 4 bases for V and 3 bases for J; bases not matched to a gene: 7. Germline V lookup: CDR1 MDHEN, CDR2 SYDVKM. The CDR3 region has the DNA TGTGCCAGCAGTTCCCCATTACTAGCGGGGGGCTACAATGAGCAGTTCTTC. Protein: CASSSPLLAGGYNEQFF. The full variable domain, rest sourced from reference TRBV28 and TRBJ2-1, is DVKVTQSSRYLVKRTGEKVFLECVQDMDHENMFWYRQDPGLGLRLIYFSYDVKMKEKGDIPEGYSVSREKKERFSLILESASTNQTSMYLCASSSPLLAGGYNEQFFGPGTRLTVL.

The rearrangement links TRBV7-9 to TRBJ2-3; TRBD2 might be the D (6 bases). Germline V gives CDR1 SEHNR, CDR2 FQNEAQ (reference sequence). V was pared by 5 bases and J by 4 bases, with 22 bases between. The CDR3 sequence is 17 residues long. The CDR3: CASSPYRALPGADTQYF. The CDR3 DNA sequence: TGTGCCAGCAGCCCTTACCGAGCACTCCCGGGGGCAGATACGCAGTATTTT.